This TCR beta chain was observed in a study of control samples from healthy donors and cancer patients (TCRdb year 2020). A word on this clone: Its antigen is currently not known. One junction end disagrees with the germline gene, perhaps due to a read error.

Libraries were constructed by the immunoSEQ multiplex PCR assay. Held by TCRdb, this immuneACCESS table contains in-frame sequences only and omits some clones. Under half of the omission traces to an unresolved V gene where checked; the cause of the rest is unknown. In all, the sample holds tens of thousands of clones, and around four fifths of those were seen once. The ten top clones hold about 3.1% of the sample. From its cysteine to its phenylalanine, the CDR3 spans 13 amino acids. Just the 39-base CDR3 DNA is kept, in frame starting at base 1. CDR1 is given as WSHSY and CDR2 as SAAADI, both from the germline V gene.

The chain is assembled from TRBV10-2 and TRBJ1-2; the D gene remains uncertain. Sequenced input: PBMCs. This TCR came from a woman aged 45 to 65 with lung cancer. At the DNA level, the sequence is TGCGCCAGCAGTGAGATAGTAAATCATGGCTACATCTTC. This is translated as CASSEIVNHGYIF.